This entry lists 13 T cell receptor beta chains sequenced from one sample in a study of beta chain features in type 1 diabetes (dated by TCRdb to the late 2010s). The research as a whole found: In all four CD4+ subsets, TCRB CDR3 length was moderately but significantly shorter in type 1 diabetes patients.

Preparation of the library involved the immunoSEQ multiplex PCR assay. The entire isolated RNA was reverse transcribed using the High Capacity cDNA Reverse Transcription Kit, and thus expressed TCRB transcripts were sequenced. In TCRdb, the immuneACCESS table is reduced to in-frame sequences with V and J assigned. These tables do not hold every clone; where another copy was compared, an unresolved V gene accounts for under half, and the others remain unexplained. For this sample there are roughly 700,000 clones; over 10% appear just once. Of the sample, around 0.022% falls within the top ten clones. For these TCRs, the target antigens are not known. The sample was naive CD4+ T cells from blood. The cell subset or site label corresponds to: true naive CD4+ T cells. Receptor source: a man between 18 and 35 years old with type 1 diabetes.

This clone came up a few times. The J gene is TRBJ2-2, the V gene TRBV6-5; 9 nucleotides align to TRBD1. Trimming cost V 6 bases and J 1 base; bases outside gene matches: 3. CDR1 MNHEY and CDR2 SVGAGI come from the germline V gene. The CDR3 is made up of 15 amino acids. The CDR3 loop is CASSLDRGNTGELFF. The CDR3 nucleotides are TGTGCCAGCAGCCTGGACAGGGGGAACACCGGGGAGCTGTTTTTT.

The sample holds a few counts of this clone. The chain couples TRBV9 to TRBJ2-2, with unresolved D. The length of the CDR3 is 15 residues. CDR1 and CDR2 (germline): SGDLS, YYNGEE. The ends were cut back, 0 bases at V and 1 base at J, with 7 bases in the middle. In DNA form, the CDR3 reads TGTGCCAGCAGCGTAGGGGAAGTGAACACCGGGGAGCTGTTTTTT. Amino acids: CASSVGEVNTGELFF.

This clone was observed a handful of times. The chain is built from TRBV29-1 and TRBJ2-7; 10 bases align to TRBD1. This CDR3 region has 15 residues. CDR1 SQVTM and CDR2 ANQGSEA come from the germline V gene. V shed 5 bases and J 3 bases; nucleotides not matched to a gene: 10. The CDR3 DNA reads as TGCAGCGTTTCCGGGACAGGGGAATGGGTCTACGAGCAGTACTTC. This encodes CSVSGTGEWVYEQYF.

This clone appeared a few times. The chain recombines TRBV5-6 with TRBJ1-4; 10 bases agree with TRBD1. Trimming at V came to 3 bases and at J to 7 bases, leaving 3 bases not matched to a gene. The CDR3 totals 14 residues. The germline CDR1 and CDR2 sequences are SGHDT and YYEEEE. The chain's CDR3 is CASSSGTGAEKLFF. The CDR3 region has the DNA TGTGCCAGCAGCTCCGGGACAGGGGCTGAAAAACTGTTTTTT.

Concerning this clone itself: The same CDR3 is also encoded by other DNA sequences in this sample. The rearrangement joins TRBV29-1 to TRBJ1-2; no reliable D call. The V gene lost 6 bases and the J gene lost 1 base, with 6 bases spanning the gap. The germline V gene encodes CDR1 SQVTM and CDR2 ANQGSEA. This CDR3 contains 11 residues. This CDR3 reads CSVRFNYGYTF. The CDR3 coding sequence is TGCAGCGTGCGGTTTAACTATGGCTACACCTTC.

The table lists this clone with a few counts. This chain connects TRBV30 to TRBJ1-6; TRBD1 aligns across 11 bases. The CDR3 has 14 amino acids. Germline CDR1 is GTSNPN and CDR2 is SVGIG (reference sequence). The junction had 4 bases not matched to a gene; V was cut back by 5 bases and J by 7 bases. The CDR3 protein is CAWGTGGKNSPLHF. The CDR3 DNA reads TGTGCCTGGGGGACAGGGGGGAAAAATTCACCCCTCCACTTT.

Only a few counts were recorded for this clone. The chain carries TRBV7-9 and TRBJ1-6; D might be TRBD1 (6 bases). The V gene lost 1 base and the J gene lost 8 bases, with 9 bases spanning the gap. The CDR3 length is 14 residues. Germline CDR1 is SEHNR and CDR2 is FQNEAQ (reference sequence). CDR3 DNA: TGTGCCAGCAGCTTAGACAGGGTTGATTCACCCCTCCACTTT. Translation: CASSLDRVDSPLHF.

V and J are TRBV30 and TRBJ2-7, with TRBD1 matching 11 bases. After removal of 3 bases from V and 2 bases from J, the junction contained 6 bases not matched to a gene. The CDR3 runs to 15 residues. Germline V lookup: CDR1 GTSNPN, CDR2 SVGIG (reference sequence). DNA for the CDR3: TGTGCCTGGAGGAGGGCGGGACAGGGGGCCTACGAGCAGTACTTC. It translates to CAWRRAGQGAYEQYF.

This clone turned up a few times. In the same sample, other DNA sequences code for this CDR3. The chain couples TRBV10-3 to TRBJ1-5, with no clear D. CDR1 is ENHRY, CDR2 SYGVKD, per germline. The CDR3 covers 13 residues. The V end was cut by 2 bases, the J end by 1 base, with 3 bases between. In DNA form, the CDR3 reads TGTGCCATCAGTGAGATCAGCAATCAGCCCCAGCATTTT. Translation gives CAISEISNQPQHF.

The gene calls are TRBV6-5 and TRBJ2-1, with D possibly matching TRBD1 (5 bases). Trimming pared 2 bases from V and 12 bases from J, leaving 14 bases between. Germline V gives CDR1 MNHEY, CDR2 SVGAGI. This CDR3 region has 13 residues. The CDR3 DNA follows: TGTGCCAGCAGTTACGGCAGGGTCAGGATGCAGTTCTTC. This sequence encodes CASSYGRVRMQFF.

This chain joins TRBV19 and TRBJ1-5; no reliable D call. CDR3 length: 13 amino acids. The germline CDR1 and CDR2 sequences are LNHDA and SQIVND (reference sequence). V lost 4 bases, J lost 7 bases, and 11 bases lay in between. The CDR3 region is CASSTKGQQPQHF. The CDR3 DNA follows: TGTGCCAGTAGTACGAAGGGTCAACAGCCCCAGCATTTT.

The table lists this clone with a count of one. The chain combines TRBV7-9 with TRBJ2-3; 12 bases match TRBD2. This CDR3 has 16 residues. The V gene end was trimmed by 5 bases and the J gene end by 2 bases; junction bases not matched to a gene: 5. The germline CDR1 and CDR2 sequences are SEHNR and FQNEAQ (reference sequence). In DNA form, the CDR3 reads TGTGCCAGCAGCCAGACTAGCGGGGGTCCCACAGATACGCAGTATTTT. Protein sequence: CASSQTSGGPTDTQYF.

About this clone itself: At the DNA level, this CDR3 is encoded by other sequences in the same sample as well. The chain carries TRBV30 and TRBJ1-4; no definite D call. Germline assignment: CDR1 GTSNPN and CDR2 SVGIG (reference sequence). V gave up 0 bases and J gave up 8 bases, with 4 bases separating them. This CDR3 is 11 amino acids long. CDR3 sequence: CAWSVNEKLFF. The CDR3, as DNA: TGTGCCTGGAGTGTGAACGAAAAACTGTTTTTT.